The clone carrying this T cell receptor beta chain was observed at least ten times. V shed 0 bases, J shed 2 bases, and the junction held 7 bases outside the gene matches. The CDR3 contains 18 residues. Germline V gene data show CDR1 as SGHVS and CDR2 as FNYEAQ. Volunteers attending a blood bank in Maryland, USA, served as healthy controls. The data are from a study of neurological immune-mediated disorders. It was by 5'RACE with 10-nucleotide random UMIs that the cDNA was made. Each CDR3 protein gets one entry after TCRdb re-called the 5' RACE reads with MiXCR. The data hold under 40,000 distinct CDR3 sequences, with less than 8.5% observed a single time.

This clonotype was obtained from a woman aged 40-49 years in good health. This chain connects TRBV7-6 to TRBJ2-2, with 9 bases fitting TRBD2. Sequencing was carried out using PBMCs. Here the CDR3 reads CASSLALPSGTNTGELFF. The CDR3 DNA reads TGTGCCAGCAGCTTAGCCCTCCCTAGCGGGACTAACACCGGGGAGCTGTTTTTT.